This T cell receptor (beta chain) appears in the sequencing data of a study of T-cell memory formation after mild COVID-19. This clonotype was seen just once. The germline gives CDR1 GTSNPN, CDR2 SVGIG (reference sequence). The CDR3 length is 13 residues. V was pared by 8 bases and J by 4 bases, with 15 bases between. In TCRdb, the 5' RACE reads were re-called with MiXCR into one record per CDR3 protein. The data show 270,000 or so distinct CDR3 sequences, roughly 17% seen once. This chain joins TRBV30 and TRBJ1-5; D unclear. Sequencing input: PBMCs or a T cell subset sorted from them (not recorded which). This clonotype was obtained from a man aged 18 to 30 who had mild COVID-19 (a few samples of this study predate the infection). Cell type and time point are not known. The CDR3 is CASDRGFNQPQHF. The CDR3 DNA is TGTGCCAGCGACCGGGGTTTTAATCAGCCCCAGCATTTT.